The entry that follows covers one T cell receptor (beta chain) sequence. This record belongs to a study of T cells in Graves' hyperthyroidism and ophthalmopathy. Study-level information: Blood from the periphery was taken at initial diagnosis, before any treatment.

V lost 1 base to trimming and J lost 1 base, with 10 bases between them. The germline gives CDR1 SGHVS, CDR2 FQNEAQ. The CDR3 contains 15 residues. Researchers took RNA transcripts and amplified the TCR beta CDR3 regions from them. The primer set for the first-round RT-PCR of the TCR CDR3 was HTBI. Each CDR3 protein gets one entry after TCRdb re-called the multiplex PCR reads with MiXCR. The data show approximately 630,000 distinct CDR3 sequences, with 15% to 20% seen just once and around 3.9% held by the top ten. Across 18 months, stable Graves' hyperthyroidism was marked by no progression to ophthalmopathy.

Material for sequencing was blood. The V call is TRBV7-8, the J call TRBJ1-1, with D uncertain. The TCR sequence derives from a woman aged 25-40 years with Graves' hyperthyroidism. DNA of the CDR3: TGTGCCAGCAGCTTAGTAATAATGGAGAACACTGAAGCTTTCTTT. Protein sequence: CASSLVIMENTEAFF.